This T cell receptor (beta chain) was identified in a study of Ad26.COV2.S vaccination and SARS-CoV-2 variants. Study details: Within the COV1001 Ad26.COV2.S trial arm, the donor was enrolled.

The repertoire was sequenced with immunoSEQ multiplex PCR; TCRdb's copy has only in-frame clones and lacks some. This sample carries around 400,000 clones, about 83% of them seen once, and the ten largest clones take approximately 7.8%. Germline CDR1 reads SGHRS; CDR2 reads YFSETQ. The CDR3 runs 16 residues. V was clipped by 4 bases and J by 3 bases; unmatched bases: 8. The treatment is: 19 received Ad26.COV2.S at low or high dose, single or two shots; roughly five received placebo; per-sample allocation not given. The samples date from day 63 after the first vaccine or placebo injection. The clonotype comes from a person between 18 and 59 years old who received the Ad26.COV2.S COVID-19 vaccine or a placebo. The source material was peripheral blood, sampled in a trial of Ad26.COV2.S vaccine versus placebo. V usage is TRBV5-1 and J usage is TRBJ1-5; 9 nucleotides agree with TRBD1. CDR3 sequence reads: CASSPGQGGDNQPQHF. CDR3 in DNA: TGCGCCAGCAGCCCGGGACAGGGTGGGGACAATCAGCCCCAGCATTTT.